This TCR beta chain came from a study of beta chain features in type 1 diabetes. Whole-study context: Sorted cells, some 110,000,000 in number, were examined across all samples.

General study results and limits: For patients and controls alike, PCR might favor shorter templates to the same degree. Compared to healthy donors, patients appeared to have naive, central memory and Treg TCRB repertoires that were more alike.

cDNA synthesis used the whole RNA isolate, giving expressed TCRB sequences. Data came from immunoSEQ multiplex PCR; TCRdb stores just in-frame clones and leaves some out. The repertoire consists of hundreds of thousands of clones, with 30% occurring once and the leading ten covering about 0.065%. Germline V gene data show CDR1 as SQVTM and CDR2 as ANQGSEA. CDR3 length: 8 residues. A heparinised blood draw that averaged about 120 mL was obtained once from each donor. As to this clone: Its specificity is not known.

The receptor comes from a man aged 18 to 29 in good health. The J gene is TRBJ2-5, the V gene TRBV29-1; the D is unclear. The DNA end is more similar to TRBJ2-7, so the J call may be wrong. The specimen was naive CD4+ T cells from blood. Written as DNA, the CDR3 is TGCAGCGGGAACGAGCAGTACTTC. Its translation: CSGNEQYF.